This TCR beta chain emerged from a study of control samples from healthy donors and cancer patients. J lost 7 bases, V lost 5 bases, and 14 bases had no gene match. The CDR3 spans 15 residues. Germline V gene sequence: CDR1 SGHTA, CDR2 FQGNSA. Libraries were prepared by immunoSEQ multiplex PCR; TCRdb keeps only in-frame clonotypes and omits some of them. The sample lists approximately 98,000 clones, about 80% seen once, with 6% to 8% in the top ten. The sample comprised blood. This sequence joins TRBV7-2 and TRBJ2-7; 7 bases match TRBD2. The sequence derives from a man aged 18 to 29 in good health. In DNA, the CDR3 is TGTGCCAGCAGCCGGGGAGGGGCCCAAGTGGGGGAGCAGTACTTC. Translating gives CASSRGGAQVGEQYF.